These 24 T cell receptor beta chains were sequenced from one sample in a study of T-cell reconstitution after alpha-beta-depleted transplantation in children. As it was prepared, the TCRbeta library received unique molecular identifiers. One entry per CDR3 protein results from TCRdb running MiXCR on the PCR reads. Of 500,000 or so distinct CDR3 sequences listed, approximately 10% are singletons. The source was PBMCs, mostly from graft donor cells, collected 180 days after TCRalphabeta/CD19-depleted stem cell transplant. The receptors were sampled from a female patient aged 2-15 years who had a stem cell transplant for aplastic anemia, so the T cells may come from the graft donor.

This clonotype was detected many times. The chain combines TRBV20-1 with TRBJ2-3; 10 bases line up with TRBD2. With V trimmed by 5 bases and J by 2 bases, 4 bases remained unmatched. This CDR3 has 14 amino acids. The germline gives CDR1 DFQATT, CDR2 SNEGSKA (reference sequence). CDR3: CSAPGLANTDTQYF. The CDR3, as DNA: TGCAGTGCTCCGGGACTAGCGAACACAGATACGCAGTATTTT.

A few counts support this clonotype. The chain carries TRBV20-1 and TRBJ1-4; 7 bases match TRBD1. The CDR3 runs 13 residues. With 6 bases clipped from V and 8 bases from J, the junction kept 9 bases outside the gene matches. The germline V gene encodes CDR1 DFQATT and CDR2 SNEGSKA (reference sequence). The CDR3 loop is CSATQGFSEKLFF. The CDR3 DNA is TGCAGTGCCACACAGGGGTTTTCCGAAAAACTGTTTTTT.

The sample holds a few counts of this clonotype. The rearrangement joins TRBV6-1 to TRBJ1-5; possibly TRBD1 for D (5 bases). The CDR3 totals 13 residues. V lost 5 bases, J lost 4 bases, and 9 bases lay in between. From germline, CDR1 is MNHNS and CDR2 SASEGT. DNA of the CDR3: TGTGCCAGCAGTCCGGGACTTAATCAGCCCCAGCATTTT. Protein: CASSPGLNQPQHF.

A note on this clonotype: It may be a read error: a sequence one base away is much more abundant. This chain links TRBV2 with TRBJ2-5; 7 bases align to TRBD2. Trimming at V came to 5 bases and at J to 3 bases, leaving 15 bases not matched to a gene. Germline CDR1 and CDR2: SNHLY and FYNNEI. There are 17 residues in the CDR3. CDR3 nucleotide sequence: TGTGCCAGCAGTTTACCTCTCGTACCGGGAGGTAAAGAGACCCAGTACTTC. Encoded protein: CASSLPLVPGGKETQYF.

This chain uses TRBV5-1 with TRBJ2-5; tentative D call: TRBD1 (6 bases). Trimming shortened V by 5 bases and J by 3 bases, and 14 bases separated the two germline ends. The CDR3 consists of 14 residues. Germline CDR1 and CDR2: SGHRS and YFSETQ. In nucleotides, the CDR3 is TGCGCCAGCAGTTCCCTTTCAGGGGAAGAGACCCAGTACTTC. Protein sequence: CASSSLSGEETQYF.

The J gene is TRBJ1-4, the V gene TRBV6-5; 7 positions match TRBD1. CDR3 size: 15 residues. In germline, CDR1 is MNHEY, CDR2 SVGAGI. The J segment lost 4 bases and the V segment lost 4 bases, leaving 6 bases of the junction unmatched. In nucleotides, the CDR3 is TGTGCCAGCAGTTCCCTCCGGGACAGTAATGAAAAACTGTTTTTT. It yields the protein CASSSLRDSNEKLFF.

The V and J genes are TRBV7-8 and TRBJ2-3, with 14 bases matching TRBD2. V trimming: 5 bases; J trimming: 2 bases; junction bases outside the gene matches: 9. Germline V gene data show CDR1 as SGHVS and CDR2 as FQNEAQ. There are 18 residues in the CDR3. The DNA of the CDR3 is TGTGCCAGCAGCCGTGGGACTAGCGGGAGTCCTAACACAGATACGCAGTATTTT. It specifies CASSRGTSGSPNTDTQYF.

Here the CDR3 reads CSASRGVNEQFF. Here the CDR3 DNA reads TGCAGTGCTAGTAGGGGAGTCAATGAGCAGTTCTTC. This rearrangement joins TRBV20-1 to TRBJ2-1; D is possibly TRBD1 or TRBD2 (5 bases each). This CDR3 region has 12 residues. The germline gives CDR1 DFQATT, CDR2 SNEGSKA (reference sequence). Trimming took 3 bases from V and 6 from J, leaving 9 bases between them.

This clonotype occurred a few times. The junction shows a germline mismatch at one end, possibly a read error. This chain uses TRBV12-3 or TRBV12-4 with TRBJ2-6; D is possibly TRBD1 (5 bases). The CDR3 has 14 residues. The CDR3 is CASSFEAGANGLTF. CDR3 bases: TGTGCCAGCAGTTTTGAGGCTGGGGCCAACGGCCTGACTTTC.

This clonotype was picked up a small number of times. This chain uses TRBV5-1 with TRBJ1-2; D is unclear. Germline CDR1 is SGHRS and CDR2 is YFSETQ. The CDR3 has 15 residues. Trimming shortened V by 0 bases and J by 4 bases, and 13 bases separated the two germline ends. This CDR3 reads CASSLGGGSIYGYTF. In DNA form, the CDR3 reads TGCGCCAGCAGCTTGGGGGGAGGAAGTATCTATGGCTACACCTTC.

J is TRBJ2-3 and V is TRBV28; 8 nucleotides agree with TRBD2. The CDR3 length is 17 residues. CDR1 MDHEN and CDR2 SYDVKM come from the germline V gene. After removal of 4 bases from V and 7 bases from J, the junction contained 16 bases not matched to a gene. The CDR3 nucleotides read TGTGCCAGCAGTTCGCAAATTATCGCGGGAGGACCGAATACGCAGTATTTT. Its translation: CASSSQIIAGGPNTQYF.

This rearrangement joins TRBV15 to TRBJ1-2, with no clear D. CDR1 is LNHNV and CDR2 is YYDKDF in the germline V gene (reference sequence). The CDR3 is made up of 13 amino acids. Trimming took 8 bases from V and 2 from J, leaving 12 bases between them. CDR3 loop: CATRGAENYGYTF. CDR3 in DNA: TGTGCCACCCGGGGAGCAGAAAACTATGGCTACACCTTC.

The chain joins TRBV5-1 to TRBJ2-3, with TRBD1 matching 12 bases. The CDR3 runs to 19 residues. V lost 4 bases, J lost 1 base, and 13 bases stayed unmatched. Germline assignment: CDR1 SGHRS and CDR2 YFSETQ. As DNA, the CDR3 is TGCGCCAGCAGCCGGATGCCGTGGGGACAGGGGGCCGGCACAGATACGCAGTATTTT. This sequence encodes CASSRMPWGQGAGTDTQYF.

This clonotype was seen only a few times. The chain recombines TRBV3-1 with TRBJ2-7, with D possibly matching TRBD2 (5 bases). V lost 5 bases and J 4 bases, leaving 15 bases between the germline ends. The CDR3 spans 14 residues. Germline V CDR1 and CDR2: LGHDT, YNNKEL (reference sequence). CDR3 amino acids: CASSGGQEKYEQYF. In DNA, the CDR3 is TGTGCCAGCAGCGGAGGTCAGGAGAAATACGAGCAGTACTTC.

The chain carries TRBV20-1 and TRBJ2-1, with D maybe TRBD2 (5 bases). The germline gives CDR1 DFQATT, CDR2 SNEGSKA (reference sequence). CDR3 length equals 14 residues. The V end was cut by 6 bases, the J end by 5 bases, with 17 bases between. CDR3 DNA sequence: TGCAGTGCGCTCGTCTCGCGGGCGAACAATGAGCAGTTCTTC. This encodes CSALVSRANNEQFF.

The sample holds many counts of this clonotype. The DNA of the CDR3 is TGTGCCAGCAGCTTAATGGGCGGGGCCGACACCGGGGAGCTGTTTTTT. This gives the protein CASSLMGGADTGELFF. J is TRBJ2-2 and V is TRBV7-2; a possible D gene is TRBD2 (6 bases). The CDR3 runs 16 residues. Germline CDR1 and CDR2: SGHTA and FQGNSA. V lost 2 bases to trimming and J lost 3 bases, with 13 bases between them.

The V gene is TRBV6-5, the J gene TRBJ2-7; no clear D gene. This CDR3 has 11 residues. V was shortened by 2 bases and J by 6 bases, with 5 bases between the two germline ends. Germline CDR1 and CDR2: MNHEY and SVGAGI. The CDR3 loop is CASSYGSEQYF. For the CDR3, the DNA is TGTGCCAGCAGTTACGGTAGCGAGCAGTACTTC.

The table lists this clonotype with many counts. The V call is TRBV20-1, the J call TRBJ2-3; 14 bases agree with TRBD2. Germline V gene sequence: CDR1 DFQATT, CDR2 SNEGSKA (reference sequence). The CDR3 sequence is 16 residues long. Here the CDR3 reads CSEKTSGRGSTDTQYF. CDR3 sequence (DNA): TGCAGCGAGAAGACTAGCGGGAGGGGTAGCACAGATACGCAGTATTTT.

This clonotype occurred a few times. The chain uses TRBV6-5 and TRBJ2-5, with D possibly being TRBD1 or TRBD2 (6 bases each). Trimming removed 2 bases from V and 0 bases from J, with 19 bases in between. CDR1 MNHEY and CDR2 SVGAGI come from the germline V gene. The CDR3 has 18 residues. The CDR3 DNA reads TGTGCCAGCAGTTACGGGGGGCTAGGGGAGTTGTACCAAGAGACCCAGTACTTC. It specifies CASSYGGLGELYQETQYF.

J is TRBJ2-1 and V is TRBV15, with D tentatively TRBD2 (6 bases). The germline V gene has CDR1 LNHNV and CDR2 YYDKDF (reference sequence). Trimming removed 0 bases from V and 7 bases from J, with 13 bases in between. This CDR3 is built from 15 residues. The CDR3, as DNA: TGTGCCACCAGCAGAGATATTGGTGGAGGGAATGAGCAGTTCTTC. Its protein product is CATSRDIGGGNEQFF.

The sample holds a few counts of this clonotype. The chain joins TRBV13 to TRBJ2-7; D possibly corresponds to TRBD1 (5 bases). Germline values: CDR1 PRHDT, CDR2 FYEKMQ (reference sequence). V was cut by 5 bases and J by 3 bases, with 14 bases left in between. The CDR3 spans 14 residues. DNA for the CDR3: TGTGCCAGCAGCGGACACTTATCCCTCTACGAGCAGTACTTC. It translates to CASSGHLSLYEQYF.

This clonotype has a handful of counts. The chain carries TRBV19 and TRBJ1-1; no reliable D call. Trimming stripped 5 bases from V and 4 bases from J, with 14 bases between. The length of the CDR3 is 14 residues. CDR1 LNHDA and CDR2 SQIVND come from the germline V gene (reference sequence). Here the CDR3 reads CASSWVDGITEAFF. CDR3 nucleotides: TGTGCCAGTAGTTGGGTCGACGGGATCACTGAAGCTTTCTTT.

This clonotype occurred a few times. This rearrangement joins TRBV27 to TRBJ2-1; D perhaps matches TRBD1 (6 bases). CDR3 length equals 16 residues. CDR1 MNHEY and CDR2 SMNVEV come from the germline V gene (reference sequence). Trimming left V 8 bases short and J 1 base short, with 18 bases between. This CDR3 reads CASQSGTRPSYNEQFF. CDR3 bases: TGTGCCAGCCAGTCGGGGACACGCCCTTCCTACAATGAGCAGTTCTTC.

This chain uses TRBV14 with TRBJ2-1; no clear D. Per germline, CDR1 SGHDN and CDR2 FVKESK. CDR3 length: 11 amino acids. Trimming pared 1 base from V and 9 bases from J, leaving 4 bases between. CDR3 loop: CASSQAVEQFF. Written as DNA, the CDR3 is TGTGCCAGCAGCCAAGCTGTTGAGCAGTTCTTC.